Listed here are 15 T cell receptor beta chains from one sample, sequenced in a study of T cell changes during pregnancy in multiple sclerosis. The repertoire was sequenced with immunoSEQ multiplex PCR; TCRdb's copy has only in-frame clones and lacks some. This sample has 50,000 to 65,000 clones, with about 93% found just once. The sequencing here drew on CD8+ T cells from peripheral blood mononuclear cells, taken in the second trimester of pregnancy. These TCRs come from a female donor with multiple sclerosis, enrolled in a pregnancy study.

This clone occurred a few times. CDR3 nucleotide sequence: TGCGCCAGCAGCCAAGAGGGCGGGACGAACACTGAAGCTTTCTTT. Amino acid sequence: CASSQEGGTNTEAFF. This chain links TRBV4-1 with TRBJ1-1; tentative D call: TRBD1 (5 bases). Trimming removed 0 bases from V and 1 base from J, with 9 bases in between. The V gene's germline CDR1 is MGHRA and CDR2 YSYEKL. The CDR3 runs to 15 residues.

This chain joins TRBV7-8 and TRBJ2-1; unclear D gene. Per the germline V gene, CDR1 is SGHVS and CDR2 is FQNEAQ. CDR3 length: 12 residues. Trimming took 8 bases from V and 0 from J, leaving 5 bases between them. The CDR3 here is CASLSSYNEQFF. The CDR3 DNA follows: TGTGCCAGCTTATCCTCCTACAATGAGCAGTTCTTC.

This clone was detected once. The CDR3 loop reads CASSPSPGLGDNEQFF. CDR3 nucleotides: TGCGCCAGCAGCCCGTCACCGGGACTAGGAGATAATGAGCAGTTCTTC. The genes are TRBV4-3 and TRBJ2-1, with 8 bases that match TRBD2. The CDR3 totals 16 residues. Germline CDR1 reads LGHNA; CDR2 reads YSLEER. J was trimmed by 7 bases and V by 4 bases; bases with no gene match: 12.

V gene TRBV7-6 combines with J gene TRBJ2-2, with TRBD2 matching over 13 bases. This CDR3 has 20 amino acids. Germline V gives CDR1 SGHVS, CDR2 FNYEAQ. Trimming at V came to 0 bases and at J to 2 bases, leaving 9 bases not matched to a gene. This chain's CDR3 is CASSLAARPGLAGNTGELFF. In DNA, the CDR3 is TGTGCCAGCAGCTTAGCCGCACGACCGGGACTAGCGGGAAACACCGGGGAGCTGTTTTTT.

This chain uses TRBV28 with TRBJ2-1; 11 bases fit TRBD2. Per the germline V gene, CDR1 is MDHEN and CDR2 is SYDVKM. Unmatched junction bases numbered 8, after V lost 5 bases and J lost 2 bases. There are 17 residues in the CDR3. CDR3 sequence (DNA): TGTGCCAGCAGTCGCGGACTAGCGGGTGTTACCTACAATGAGCAGTTCTTC. It yields the protein CASSRGLAGVTYNEQFF. The full variable domain, completed using reference TRBV28 and TRBJ2-1, is DVKVTQSSRYLVKRTGEKVFLECVQDMDHENMFWYRQDPGLGLRLIYFSYDVKMKEKGDIPEGYSVSREKKERFSLILESASTNQTSMYLCASSRGLAGVTYNEQFFGPGTRLTVL.

This chain joins TRBV27 and TRBJ2-1, with a weak D call TRBD2 (5 bases). V shed 8 bases and J shed 6 bases, with 11 bases lying between them. In germline, CDR1 is MNHEY, CDR2 SMNVEV (reference sequence). The CDR3 has 12 residues. CDR3 nucleotide sequence: TGTGCCAGCTTGGCTAGCTCCAATGAGCAGTTCTTC. It encodes CASLASSNEQFF.

The chain has TRBV28 and TRBJ2-5; D is unclear. V lost 3 bases, J lost 3 bases, and 14 bases lay in between. The V gene's germline CDR1 is MDHEN and CDR2 SYDVKM. The CDR3 spans 15 residues. CDR3 DNA sequence: TGTGCCAGCAGTTTGGCAACCATGGGCGAAGAGACCCAGTACTTC. Translated: CASSLATMGEETQYF.

The chain has TRBV5-5 and TRBJ1-5, with 9 positions matching TRBD1. V dropped 4 bases and J dropped 5; count of bases not matched to a gene: 4. Germline CDR1 is SGHKS and CDR2 is YYEKEE (reference sequence). This CDR3 comprises 14 residues. CDR3 DNA: TGTGCCAGCAGCCGCCGGACAGGGGATCAGCCCCAGCATTTT. This sequence encodes CASSRRTGDQPQHF.

This clone was counted many times. The chain has TRBV6-4 and TRBJ2-2, with D possibly being TRBD2 (7 bases). The germline CDR1 and CDR2 sequences are MRHNA and SNTAGT. Trimming left V 5 bases short and J 5 bases short, with 12 bases between. The CDR3 sequence is 14 residues long. CDR3 loop: CASSRGGATGELFF. Here the CDR3 DNA reads TGTGCCAGCAGTAGGGGGGGCGCAACCGGGGAGCTGTTTTTT.

The chain has TRBV6-1 and TRBJ2-7; D is perhaps TRBD1 (5 bases). CDR1 and CDR2 (germline): MNHNS, SASEGT. Deletions cut 1 base from V and 4 bases from J, with 14 bases between. This CDR3 region has 15 residues. The CDR3 coding sequence is TGTGCCAGCAGTGAAGTAGTAGGGGCGAGATACGAGCAGTACTTC. Amino acid sequence: CASSEVVGARYEQYF.

This sequence joins TRBV21-1 and TRBJ1-5; the D call in the table, TRBD1, was not verified against the DNA. TRBV21-1 constitutes a pseudogene. CDR3 length: 14 residues. As DNA, the CDR3 is TGTGCCAGCAGCAAAGGGACAGGGAATCAGCCCCAGCATTTT. Translated: CASSKGTGNQPQHF.

For this clone: Germline is not matched at one junction end, which may reflect a read error. V gene TRBV11-2 combines with J gene TRBJ2-3; 9 nucleotides agree with TRBD2. The germline V gene encodes CDR1 SGHAT and CDR2 FQNNGV. This CDR3 has 16 residues. The CDR3 nucleotides read TGTGCCAGCAGCTTCCTGGGTAGCGGGAGCACGGATACGCAGTATTTT. The encoded protein is CASSFLGSGSTDTQYF.

The chain carries TRBV6-5 and TRBJ2-6, with D maybe TRBD1 (6 bases). The germline V gene has CDR1 MNHEY and CDR2 SVGAGI. The CDR3 runs 14 residues. The V end was cut by 6 bases, the J end by 4 bases, with 10 bases between. CDR3 DNA sequence: TGTGCCAGCAGACAGGGTTCCGGGGCCAACGTCCTGACTTTC. Its translation is CASRQGSGANVLTF.

The genes are TRBV5-6 and TRBJ2-2, with 9 bases lining up with TRBD1. Germline values: CDR1 SGHDT, CDR2 YYEEEE. This CDR3 contains 17 residues. The V gene end was trimmed by 3 bases and the J gene end by 4 bases; junction bases not matched to a gene: 10. The DNA of the CDR3 is TGTGCCAGCAGCTGGCAACCGGGACAGGGCATCACCGGGGAGCTGTTTTTT. Amino acids: CASSWQPGQGITGELFF.

The chain couples TRBV2 to TRBJ2-6; 7 nucleotides line up with TRBD2. The length of the CDR3 is 14 residues. Germline lookup yields CDR1 SNHLY and CDR2 FYNNEI. The J segment lost 4 bases and the V segment lost 8 bases, leaving 5 bases of the junction unmatched. Here the CDR3 DNA reads TGTGCCAGCGGGGGGGGAAACGGGGCCAACGTCCTGACTTTC. This translates into CASGGGNGANVLTF.